This section outlines one T cell receptor beta chain sequence together with its context. This specimen comes from a study of blood T cell repertoires in COVID-19. Study details: COVID-19 samples, acute and convalescent, were from the United States, Italy and Spain.

The CDR3 consists of 16 residues. Germline V gene lookup returns CDR1 SNHLY and CDR2 FYNNEI. Trimming cost V 3 bases and J 4 bases, with 18 bases left between them. Sequencing was performed with immunoSEQ multiplex PCR; in TCRdb, only in-frame clones are kept and a portion is missing. The sample carries 100,000 to 150,000 clones, less than 90% recorded once. The chain is built from TRBV2 and TRBJ1-1, with a tentative D call TRBD1 (5 bases). The TCR was taken from a woman older than 75 with acute or convalescent COVID-19. Material for sequencing was peripheral blood. The CDR3, as DNA: TGTGCCAGCAGTGAGCGGGAGGGGAGGTTGGGCACTGAAGCTTTCTTT. As protein: CASSEREGRLGTEAFF.